One and the same sample provided the 32 T cell receptor beta chains below, sequenced in a study of cytomegalovirus exposure and HLA in healthy donors. TCRdb keeps only in-frame clones here, not all; method: immunoSEQ multiplex PCR. This repertoire shows about 140,000 clones, 70% to 90% found once; its top ten account for approximately 3%. Sequences were obtained from PBMCs. The receptors were gathered from a man aged 18 to 29 in good health and CMV-seronegative.

The V and J genes are TRBV9 and TRBJ2-5, with 7 bases fitting TRBD2. The V gene end was trimmed by 0 bases and the J gene end by 5 bases; junction bases not matched to a gene: 10. This CDR3 contains 16 residues. From germline, CDR1 is SGDLS and CDR2 YYNGEE. The CDR3 reads CASSVGRQARGETQYF. The CDR3, as DNA: TGTGCCAGCAGCGTAGGGCGGCAGGCGCGGGGGGAGACCCAGTACTTC.

This clone was counted once. V usage is TRBV5-1 and J usage is TRBJ1-2; 10 bases match TRBD1. The CDR3 is 17 residues long. Germline CDR1 and CDR2: SGHRS and YFSETQ. Germline trimming cut 1 base from V and 0 bases from J; bases unmatched to any gene: 6. CDR3 sequence: CASSLQGDRGANYGYTF. CDR3 coding DNA: TGCGCCAGCAGCTTGCAGGGGGACAGGGGAGCTAACTATGGCTACACCTTC.

CDR3 coding DNA: TGTGCCAGCAGCTTAGGTGCTAGCGGCGGAGAGACCCAGTACTTC. Translated, it gives CASSLGASGGETQYF. The V and J genes are TRBV13 and TRBJ2-5, with 7 bases aligning to TRBD2. The CDR3 extends over 15 amino acids. Trimming cost V 0 bases and J 4 bases; bases outside gene matches: 5. Per germline, CDR1 PRHDT and CDR2 FYEKMQ (reference sequence).

J is TRBJ2-7 and V is TRBV6-5, with D perhaps matching TRBD1 (5 bases). Looked up from germline, CDR1 is MNHEY and CDR2 is SVGAGI. Trimming removed 6 bases at V and 0 bases at J, with 9 bases between. The CDR3 has 13 amino acids. CDR3 DNA: TGTGCCAGCAGGACAGACGCCTCCTACGAGCAGTACTTC. This codes for CASRTDASYEQYF.

Here the CDR3 reads CASGFLRQDWNTDTQYF. CDR3 DNA: TGTGCTAGTGGTTTCCTGCGACAGGACTGGAACACAGATACGCAGTATTTT. The V gene is TRBV12-5, the J gene TRBJ2-3; weak D call: TRBD1 (6 bases). Trimming removed 3 bases at V and 2 bases at J, with 18 bases between. The CDR3 spans 17 residues. The germline V gene has CDR1 LGHNT and CDR2 FRNRAP. Supplemented by reference TRBV12-5 and TRBJ2-3, the full variable domain reads DARVTQTPRHKVTEMGQEVTMRCQPILGHNTVFWYRQTMMQGLELLAYFRNRAPLDDSGMPKDRFSAEMPDATLATLKIQPSEPRDSAVYFCASGFLRQDWNTDTQYFGPGTRLTVL.

This chain uses TRBV6-5 with TRBJ2-7; tentative D call: TRBD2 (6 bases). Germline CDR1 MNHEY, CDR2 SVGAGI. V dropped 3 bases and J dropped 4 bases, with 13 bases sitting between them. The length of the CDR3 is 14 residues. CDR3 sequence reads: CASSYSGRNYEQYF. The CDR3, as DNA: TGTGCCAGCAGTTATTCCGGGAGAAATTACGAGCAGTACTTC.

The chain recombines TRBV11-2 with TRBJ1-1; perhaps TRBD1 as D (5 bases). This CDR3 is 14 amino acids long. CDR1 is SGHAT, CDR2 FQNNGV, per germline. Deletions cut 7 bases from V and 5 bases from J, with 17 bases between. The CDR3 DNA follows: TGTGCCAGCACCCCCCGGGGGGGGAAAACTGAAGCTTTCTTT. Translating gives CASTPRGGKTEAFF.

This clone was recorded at least ten times. The rearrangement joins TRBV29-1 to TRBJ1-2, with a possible D match to TRBD1 (5 bases). CDR1 and CDR2 (germline): SQVTM, ANQGSEA. The CDR3 consists of 10 residues. V lost 7 bases and J 4 bases, leaving 7 bases between the germline ends. The CDR3 region is CSARGYGYTF. The CDR3 DNA follows: TGCAGCGCTAGGGGCTATGGCTACACCTTC.

The V gene is TRBV27, the J gene TRBJ2-1, with 7 bases identical to TRBD2. CDR3 length: 15 residues. CDR1 is MNHEY and CDR2 is SMNVEV in the germline V gene (reference sequence). Trimming at V came to 6 bases and at J to 4 bases, leaving 9 bases not matched to a gene. In DNA form, the CDR3 reads TGTGCCAGCAGAACCATCGGGACTACTTACAATGAGCAGTTCTTC. This codes for CASRTIGTTYNEQFF.

The chain is built from TRBV4-3 and TRBJ2-7; TRBD1 agrees at 10 bases. In germline, CDR1 is LGHNA, CDR2 YSLEER. Trimming removed 5 bases from V and 2 bases from J; junction bases left unmatched: 3. The CDR3 loop spans 14 amino acids. The CDR3 loop reads CASSSGTGAYEQYF. CDR3 in DNA: TGCGCCAGCAGCTCCGGGACAGGGGCCTACGAGCAGTACTTC.

J is TRBJ2-7 and V is TRBV5-4; TRBD2 aligns across 7 bases. Germline-derived CDR1 and CDR2 are SGHNT and YYREEE (reference sequence). CDR3 length equals 15 residues. Losses at the gene ends were 1 base for V and 3 bases for J; bases not matched to a gene: 7. The CDR3 region is CASSLIAGVRYEQYF. CDR3 nucleotides: TGTGCCAGCAGCTTGATTGCGGGAGTTCGCTACGAGCAGTACTTC. The whole variable domain, filled in from reference TRBV5-4 and TRBJ2-7, reads ETGVTQSPTHLIKTRGQQVTLRCSSQSGHNTVSWYQQALGQGPQFIFQYYREEENGRGNFPPRFSGLQFPNYSSELNVNALELDDSALYLCASSLIAGVRYEQYFGPGTRLTVT.

A single count supports this clone. The gene calls are TRBV7-2 and TRBJ2-2; a possible D gene is TRBD1 (6 bases). The CDR3 contains 16 residues. CDR1 is SGHTA, CDR2 FQGNSA, per germline. The germline V and J ends were trimmed by 0 bases and 1 base, with 9 bases remaining between them. This chain's CDR3 is CASSLALQGNTGELFF. The CDR3 nucleotides are TGTGCCAGCAGCTTAGCTCTACAGGGGAACACCGGGGAGCTGTTTTTT.

The genes are TRBV7-2 and TRBJ1-2, with 9 bases that match TRBD1. The CDR3 is made up of 13 amino acids. V trimming: 6 bases; J trimming: 4 bases; junction bases outside the gene matches: 3. Germline V gene lookup returns CDR1 SGHTA and CDR2 FQGNSA. CDR3 amino acids: CASSLDRGYGYTF. The CDR3 region has the DNA TGTGCCAGCAGTCTGGACAGGGGCTATGGCTACACCTTC.

This chain uses TRBV6-6 with TRBJ1-1, with 7 bases matching TRBD1. The CDR3 covers 15 residues. Germline V gene data show CDR1 as MNHNY and CDR2 as SVGAGI (reference sequence). With 2 bases clipped from V and 4 bases from J, the junction kept 7 bases outside the gene matches. CDR3 protein: CASSYGAGGGTEAFF. In DNA, the CDR3 is TGTGCCAGCAGTTACGGGGCAGGGGGAGGCACTGAAGCTTTCTTT.

V is TRBV19 and J is TRBJ1-5; 9 positions agree with TRBD1. J was trimmed by 3 bases and V by 7 bases; bases with no gene match: 16. The length of the CDR3 is 18 residues. Germline V gives CDR1 LNHDA, CDR2 SQIVND (reference sequence). The CDR3, as DNA: TGTGCCAGTACCCGGGGGACAGGGTTCACTCACATCAATCAGCCCCAGCATTTT. Amino acid sequence: CASTRGTGFTHINQPQHF.

This clone was counted once. The chain is built from TRBV5-1 and TRBJ2-7, with D perhaps TRBD2 (5 bases). V was pared by 0 bases and J by 5 bases, with 9 bases between. CDR3 size: 13 residues. Germline V gene data show CDR1 as SGHRS and CDR2 as YFSETQ. The CDR3 loop is CASSLGFGNEQYF. CDR3 nucleotide sequence: TGCGCCAGCAGCTTGGGTTTCGGGAACGAGCAGTACTTC.

The rearrangement joins TRBV9 to TRBJ2-1, with a tentative D call TRBD2 (5 bases). Germline CDR1 and CDR2: SGDLS and YYNGEE. The V gene lost 4 bases and the J gene lost 5 bases, with 13 bases spanning the gap. CDR3 length: 14 amino acids. CDR3 residues: CASSPWTGDNEQFF. In nucleotides, the CDR3 is TGTGCCAGCAGCCCCTGGACTGGGGACAATGAGCAGTTCTTC.

V usage is TRBV9 and J usage is TRBJ1-5; 8 bases map to TRBD1. Germline values: CDR1 SGDLS, CDR2 YYNGEE. After removal of 4 bases from V and 6 bases from J, the junction contained 3 bases not matched to a gene. The CDR3 length is 13 residues. The CDR3 sequence is CASSSGGGQPQHF. DNA of the CDR3: TGTGCCAGCAGCTCAGGGGGCGGTCAGCCCCAGCATTTT.

The chain links TRBV29-1 to TRBJ2-2, with unresolved D. The length of the CDR3 is 12 residues. The germline CDR1 and CDR2 sequences are SQVTM and ANQGSEA. V was trimmed by 4 bases and J by 1 base, leaving 4 bases between them. CDR3 DNA sequence: TGCAGCGTTGCCAAGAACACCGGGGAGCTGTTTTTT. This translates into CSVAKNTGELFF.

This rearrangement joins TRBV6-5 to TRBJ1-6, with TRBD1 as a possible D gene (5 bases). The CDR3 spans 13 residues. V was trimmed by 4 bases and J by 5 bases, leaving 6 bases between them. The germline gives CDR1 MNHEY, CDR2 SVGAGI. DNA of the CDR3: TGTGCCAGCAGTTCCAGGGATAATTCACCCCTCCACTTT. Translation gives CASSSRDNSPLHF.

V usage is TRBV5-1 and J usage is TRBJ2-5; TRBD1 aligns across 8 bases. The junction had 4 bases not matched to a gene; V was cut back by 2 bases and J by 1 base. The CDR3 is 15 amino acids. In germline, CDR1 is SGHRS, CDR2 YFSETQ. The CDR3, as DNA: TGCGCCAGCAGCTTACGGGACAGGTCCCAAGAGACCCAGTACTTC. Amino acid sequence: CASSLRDRSQETQYF.

The chain uses TRBV29-1 and TRBJ2-2; 10 positions match TRBD1. This CDR3 has 14 residues. Germline CDR1 SQVTM, CDR2 ANQGSEA. Unmatched junction bases numbered 9, after V lost 7 bases and J lost 7 bases. The CDR3, as DNA: TGCAGCGCTCCGAGACAGGGGGCAAGCGGGGAGCTGTTTTTT. Protein sequence: CSAPRQGASGELFF.

CDR3 bases: TGTGCCAGTAGTACGTGGGTAGGCAGGGGGCGCGTCACTGAAGCTTTCTTT. Translation gives CASSTWVGRGRVTEAFF. The chain has TRBV19 and TRBJ1-1; TRBD1 aligns across 8 bases. V lost 4 bases and J lost 4; bases outside the gene matches: 14. Germline CDR1 and CDR2: LNHDA and SQIVND (reference sequence). The CDR3 is made up of 17 amino acids.

The chain employs TRBV15 and TRBJ2-1; the match to TRBD1 covers 8 bases. This CDR3 is built from 16 residues. The V segment lost 3 bases and the J segment 7 bases; nucleotides outside the gene matches: 11. From germline, CDR1 is LNHNV and CDR2 YYDKDF (reference sequence). The DNA of the CDR3 is TGTGCCACCAGCAGTCGAGCAGGGGGCAAGGGAAATGAGCAGTTCTTC. It translates to CATSSRAGGKGNEQFF. The full variable domain, in which reference TRBV15 and TRBJ2-1 provide the parts outside the CDR3, is DAMVIQNPRYQVTQFGKPVTLSCSQTLNHNVMYWYQQKSSQAPKLLFHYYDKDFNNEADTPDNFQSRRPNTSFCFLDIRSPGLGDTAMYLCATSSRAGGKGNEQFFGPGTRLTVL.

The chain carries TRBV10-3 and TRBJ2-4; maybe TRBD2 (7 bases). Germline CDR1 ENHRY, CDR2 SYGVKD. The CDR3 contains 13 residues. The V end was cut by 10 bases, the J end by 1 base, with 11 bases between. DNA for the CDR3: TGTGCCACCGGGGGGCTCGCCAAAAACATTCAGTACTTC. Its translation: CATGGLAKNIQYF.

This clone has a single count. This chain connects TRBV30 to TRBJ1-5, with D tentatively TRBD1 (6 bases). Germline V CDR1 and CDR2: GTSNPN, SVGIG (reference sequence). V lost 2 bases, J lost 1 base, and 9 bases lay in between. The CDR3 is 14 amino acids. The CDR3 DNA is TGTGCCTGGAGTAGGCAGGGGAGCAATCAGCCCCAGCATTTT. Protein product: CAWSRQGSNQPQHF.

The chain couples TRBV28 to TRBJ2-1; the D gene is possibly TRBD2 (5 bases). V dropped 2 bases and J dropped 0 bases, with 23 bases sitting between them. Germline CDR1 reads MDHEN; CDR2 reads SYDVKM. The CDR3 length is 20 residues. CDR3 residues: CASSLSPHYERSYSYNEQFF. CDR3 in DNA: TGTGCCAGCAGTTTAAGCCCCCATTACGAGCGGTCCTACTCCTACAATGAGCAGTTCTTC.

V gene TRBV5-1 combines with J gene TRBJ1-1; TRBD1 is a possible D gene (6 bases). The V gene lost 0 bases and the J gene lost 4 bases, with 13 bases spanning the gap. This CDR3 is 15 amino acids long. Germline V gene lookup returns CDR1 SGHRS and CDR2 YFSETQ. The chain's CDR3 is CASSLEAGVITEAFF. The CDR3 DNA follows: TGCGCCAGCAGCTTGGAGGCAGGGGTGATCACTGAAGCTTTCTTT.

Only one count was recorded for this clone. This sequence joins TRBV6-6 and TRBJ1-5; the D is unclear. V shed 5 bases and J shed 5 bases, with 13 bases lying between them. The CDR3 has 14 amino acids. The V gene's germline CDR1 is MNHNY and CDR2 SVGAGI (reference sequence). The CDR3 DNA is TGTGCCAGCAGTGGGAGCGGTGGGTATCAGCCCCAGCATTTT. It yields the protein CASSGSGGYQPQHF.

The gene calls are TRBV28 and TRBJ2-1; 8 nucleotides align to TRBD2. Germline V gives CDR1 MDHEN, CDR2 SYDVKM. This CDR3 is built from 17 residues. Trimming removed 8 bases from V and 1 base from J; junction bases left unmatched: 13. CDR3 sequence reads: CASEPRWGGRSYNEQFF. CDR3 DNA sequence: TGTGCCAGCGAACCCAGGTGGGGCGGGAGGTCCTACAATGAGCAGTTCTTC.

V is TRBV5-6 and J is TRBJ1-5; no reliable D call. With 3 bases removed from V and 1 base from J, the gap between germline ends came to 5 bases. The CDR3 sequence is 13 residues long. Germline loops: CDR1 SGHDT, CDR2 YYEEEE. CDR3 sequence reads: CASSYRSNQPQHF. The CDR3 DNA follows: TGTGCCAGCAGCTATAGAAGCAATCAGCCCCAGCATTTT.

The chain joins TRBV12-5 to TRBJ2-5; a possible D gene is TRBD1 (6 bases). Germline CDR1 is LGHNT and CDR2 is FRNRAP. V dropped 1 base and J dropped 5 bases, with 11 bases sitting between them. The CDR3 runs to 14 residues. This CDR3 reads CASGLGTAGETQYF. CDR3 DNA: TGTGCTAGTGGTTTGGGGACAGCTGGTGAGACCCAGTACTTC.